This T cell receptor (beta chain) was obtained from a study of blood T cell repertoires in COVID-19. Germline V gene lookup returns CDR1 SGHDN and CDR2 FVKESK. The CDR3 is made up of 14 amino acids. Trimming cost V 1 base and J 4 bases, with 10 bases left between them. Clones were read by immunoSEQ multiplex PCR, and TCRdb kept only the in-frame ones, dropping some. Among about 46,000 clones listed, approximately 85% were seen once. The specimen was peripheral blood. The TCR sequence derives from a human donor in a cohort sampled during active COVID-19. The donor label of this sample is uncertain. The chain uses TRBV14 and TRBJ1-1, with TRBD1 as a possible D gene (6 bases). The CDR3, as DNA: TGTGCCAGCAGCCAAGTCGGGACAAGCACTGAAGCTTTCTTT. Protein: CASSQVGTSTEAFF.